One sample yielded the 14 T cell receptor beta chains listed below, sequenced in a study of blood T cells in healthy people across ages. The second PCR ran about 6 to 12 cycles with a sample-barcoded 5' primer and J-beta primers. TCRdb re-called the 5' RACE reads through MiXCR, storing one row per CDR3 protein. The sample holds roughly 500,000 distinct CDR3 sequences; roughly 28% are singletons and the top ten take approximately 18%. Specimen: blood. The receptors were sampled from a woman in her 70s in good health.

V and J are TRBV7-2 and TRBJ1-2; TRBD1 aligns across 8 bases. CDR3 length equals 13 residues. V dropped 3 bases and J dropped 5; count of bases not matched to a gene: 2. CDR1 SGHTA and CDR2 FQGNSA come from the germline V gene. CDR3 bases: TGTGCCAGCAGCTTGACAGGGGAGTATGGCTACACCTTC. Translated, it gives CASSLTGEYGYTF.

The V gene is TRBV9, the J gene TRBJ2-7; D is possibly TRBD1 (6 bases). V gave up 3 bases and J gave up 0 bases, with 7 bases separating them. CDR3 size: 13 residues. The germline V gene has CDR1 SGDLS and CDR2 YYNGEE. The CDR3 sequence: CASSGQVSYEQYF. DNA for the CDR3: TGTGCCAGCAGCGGACAGGTCTCCTACGAGCAGTACTTC.

This clonotype was recorded a few times. V usage is TRBV27 and J usage is TRBJ1-5; 10 bases are a match to TRBD1. From germline, CDR1 is MNHEY and CDR2 SMNVEV (reference sequence). The CDR3 contains 15 residues. V lost 6 bases to trimming and J lost 9 bases; unmatched junction nucleotides: 11. CDR3 amino acids: CASRKGQGSTWPQHF. The CDR3 nucleotides read TGTGCCAGCAGAAAGGGACAGGGGTCCACGTGGCCCCAGCATTTT.

The chain joins TRBV29-1 to TRBJ1-1; 10 bases are a match to TRBD1. The CDR3 is 13 residues long. CDR1 SQVTM and CDR2 ANQGSEA come from the germline V gene. V was clipped by 5 bases and J by 8 bases; unmatched bases: 8. CDR3: CSVPGQGLIEAFF. The CDR3 DNA sequence: TGCAGCGTTCCGGGACAGGGGCTCATCGAAGCTTTCTTT.

At least ten counts were recorded for this clonotype. The chain combines TRBV28 with TRBJ2-7; 9 nucleotides agree with TRBD1. Looked up from germline, CDR1 is MDHEN and CDR2 is SYDVKM. The length of the CDR3 is 12 residues. V shed 8 bases, J shed 4 bases, and the junction held 3 bases outside the gene matches. In DNA, the CDR3 is TGTGCCAGCCAGGACAGGGGTTACGAGCAGTACTTC. Protein: CASQDRGYEQYF.

This clonotype was recorded a few times. This chain joins TRBV6-5 and TRBJ2-5; possibly TRBD2 for D (6 bases). TRBJ2-7 matches the DNA end more closely, so the J call is doubtful. CDR1 and CDR2 (germline): MNHEY, SVGAGI. The CDR3 extends over 15 amino acids. The CDR3 DNA is TGTGCCAGCAGGCCCCCCGGGACTCCTACCTACGAGCAGTACTTC. Translating gives CASRPPGTPTYEQYF.

In this sample, this clonotype turned up a few times. The chain joins TRBV10-2 to TRBJ2-5; tentative D call: TRBD2 (5 bases). From germline, CDR1 is WSHSY and CDR2 SAAADI. The V and J ends lost 7 bases and 1 base respectively, with 13 bases between them. The CDR3 has 14 amino acids. The DNA of the CDR3 is TGCGCCAGCACTAAGACTACCGTCCAAGAGACCCAGTACTTC. The encoded protein is CASTKTTVQETQYF.

The CDR3 reads CASRLAGGRADTQYF. CDR3 DNA: TGTGCCAGCCGGTTAGCGGGGGGCCGGGCAGATACGCAGTATTTT. This chain connects TRBV28 to TRBJ2-3, with 10 bases aligning to TRBD2. CDR1 is MDHEN and CDR2 is SYDVKM in the germline V gene. Unmatched junction bases numbered 9, after V lost 8 bases and J lost 4 bases. This CDR3 comprises 15 residues. Filled out from reference TRBV28 and TRBJ2-3, the complete variable domain reads DVKVTQSSRYLVKRTGEKVFLECVQDMDHENMFWYRQDPGLGLRLIYFSYDVKMKEKGDIPEGYSVSREKKERFSLILESASTNQTSMYLCASRLAGGRADTQYFGPGTRLTVL.

This clonotype has a handful of counts. The rearrangement uses TRBV20-1 and TRBJ2-2; no reliable D call. CDR3 length equals 13 residues. Germline loops: CDR1 DFQATT, CDR2 SNEGSKA (reference sequence). The ends were cut back, 6 bases at V and 5 bases at J, with 13 bases in the middle. The CDR3 loop reads CSALQTGTGELFF. The CDR3 nucleotides read TGCAGTGCCCTGCAGACCGGTACCGGGGAGCTGTTTTTT.

A few counts support this clonotype. In DNA, the CDR3 is TGTGCCAGCAGTAGGATCCCGGGACAGGGCGAGACCCAGTACTTC. It encodes CASSRIPGQGETQYF. The chain uses TRBV6-2 or TRBV6-3 and TRBJ2-5, with 9 bases that match TRBD1. Unmatched junction bases numbered 9, after V lost 5 bases and J lost 5 bases. The CDR3 sequence is 15 residues long. CDR1 and CDR2 from the germline V gene are MNHEY and SVGEGT.

There are a few counts of this clonotype. V and J are TRBV7-9 and TRBJ1-1; D remains ambiguous. Trimming stripped 3 bases from V and 3 bases from J, with 5 bases between. The CDR3 has 12 amino acids. Germline CDR1 and CDR2: SEHNR and FQNEAQ (reference sequence). The DNA for the CDR3 is TGTGCCAGCAGCTTTACGGACACTGAAGCTTTCTTT. Its translation: CASSFTDTEAFF.

This CDR3 reads CASGLVNTDTQYF. The CDR3 DNA reads as TGTGCTAGTGGTTTGGTAAACACAGATACGCAGTATTTT. The chain combines TRBV12-5 with TRBJ2-3; no reliable D call. This CDR3 region has 13 residues. The V gene lost 0 bases and the J gene lost 2 bases, with 3 bases spanning the gap. The germline CDR1 and CDR2 sequences are LGHNT and FRNRAP.

The chain links TRBV6-6 to TRBJ1-3; D uncertain. Looked up from germline, CDR1 is MNHNY and CDR2 is SVGAGI (reference sequence). V dropped 6 bases and J dropped 0 bases, with 15 bases sitting between them. This CDR3 region has 16 residues. The DNA of the CDR3 is TGTGCCAGCAGCCCATCTGACGGTCTCTCTGGAAACACCATATATTTT. Translated: CASSPSDGLSGNTIYF.

This clonotype was counted only a few times. The V gene is TRBV12-3 or TRBV12-4, the J gene TRBJ2-5; D not resolved. The J call could be wrong; TRBJ2-1 is a better fit for the DNA end. This CDR3 is 11 amino acids long. This chain's CDR3 is CASTGLDEQFF. DNA for the CDR3: TGTGCCAGCACTGGTTTGGATGAGCAGTTCTTC.